These 2 T cell receptor beta chains were all obtained from the same sample, sequenced in a study of T cells expressing NK-cell markers. For each CDR3 protein, TCRdb gives one entry from its re-call of the 5' RACE reads, without DNA. The repertoire shows roughly 180,000 distinct CDR3 sequences; the top ten hold roughly a fifth. Sequencing was performed on blood T cells: a sorted CD56 or NKG2C T cell subset, CD4+ or CD8+ T cells, or bulk PBMC T cells (not recorded which). All receptors come from a man aged 18-70 years in good health.

This sequence joins TRBV19 and TRBJ2-5; absent DNA, TCRdb's TRBD1 call cannot be checked. The CDR3 extends over 16 amino acids. The germline V gene encodes CDR1 LNHDA and CDR2 SQIVND (reference sequence). Here the CDR3 reads CASSGLGTGGLETQYF.

The chain links TRBV5-1 to TRBJ1-6. CDR3 size: 14 residues. Germline loops: CDR1 SGHRS, CDR2 YFSETQ. This CDR3 is CASSLEAGGSPLHF.